This T cell receptor beta chain was sequenced for a study of T cells after yellow fever vaccination. Findings of the study overall: Clonotypes appearing in both CD4 and CD8 compartments existed, and their share was small.

The germline V gene encodes CDR1 SEHNR and CDR2 FQNEAQ (reference sequence). The CDR3 loop spans 15 amino acids. V was clipped by 5 bases and J by 4 bases; unmatched bases: 8. The 5'RACE template-switching step produced TCR cDNA and added a universal primer site and UMIs. TCRdb processed the 5' RACE reads anew with MiXCR; each CDR3 protein has one entry. The sample shows some 500,000 distinct CDR3 sequences, roughly 14% of them seen only once. As for this clonotype: Antigen: not known.

The clonotype comes from a young man who received the YFV17D yellow fever vaccine. V usage is TRBV7-9 and J usage is TRBJ2-3; 8 bases fit TRBD1. The specimen comprised PBMCs, sampled on the day of the yellow fever booster vaccination. The CDR3 nucleotides are TGTGCCAGCAGCCTCTGGACAGGGAACGCAGATACGCAGTATTTT. Protein: CASSLWTGNADTQYF.